This T cell receptor beta chain was found in a study of technical replicates of blood from several donors. The protocol was immunoSEQ multiplex PCR, while the TCRdb copy is restricted to in-frame clones and leaves out a portion. Here the sample spans 14,000 or so clones, roughly 84% being singletons. The CDR3 runs 15 residues. V shed 7 bases, J shed 0 bases, and the junction held 8 bases outside the gene matches. The germline V gene has CDR1 WSHSY and CDR2 SAAADI. The rearrangement uses TRBV10-2 and TRBJ2-5; 7 nucleotides line up with TRBD1. The sequence derives from a human donor in good health. The specimen sequenced was PBMCs. In nucleotides, the CDR3 is TGCGCCAGCATTGACAAACAGGGGTACCAAGAGACCCAGTACTTC. Translated: CASIDKQGYQETQYF.